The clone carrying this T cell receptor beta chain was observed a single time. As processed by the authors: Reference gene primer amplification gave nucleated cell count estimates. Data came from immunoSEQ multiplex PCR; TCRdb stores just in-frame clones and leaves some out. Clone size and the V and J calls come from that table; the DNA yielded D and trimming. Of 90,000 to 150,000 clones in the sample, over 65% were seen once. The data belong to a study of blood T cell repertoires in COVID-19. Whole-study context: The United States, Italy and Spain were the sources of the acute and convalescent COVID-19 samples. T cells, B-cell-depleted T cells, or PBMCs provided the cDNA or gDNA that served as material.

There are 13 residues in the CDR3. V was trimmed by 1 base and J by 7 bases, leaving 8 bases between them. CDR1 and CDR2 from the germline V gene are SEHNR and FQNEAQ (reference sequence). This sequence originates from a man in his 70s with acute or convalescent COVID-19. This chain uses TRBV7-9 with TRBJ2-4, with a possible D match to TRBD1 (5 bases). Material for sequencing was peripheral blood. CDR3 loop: CASSLGQGNIQYF. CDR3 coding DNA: TGTGCCAGCAGCTTAGGGCAGGGTAACATTCAGTACTTC.